This passage covers 20 T cell receptor beta chains from one sample sequenced in a study of blood T cell repertoires in COVID-19. The repertoire was sequenced with immunoSEQ multiplex PCR; TCRdb's copy has only in-frame clones and lacks some. The data contain 110,000 to 150,000 clones, 79% of them singletons. The sequencing sample was made of peripheral blood. These receptor sequences come from a man between 45 and 60 years old with active or convalescent COVID-19.

The chain employs TRBV5-1 and TRBJ2-3; TRBD2 agrees at 10 bases. This CDR3 has 14 residues. J was trimmed by 0 bases and V by 6 bases; bases with no gene match: 1. Germline CDR1 is SGHRS and CDR2 is YFSETQ. CDR3 in amino acids: CASISGRSTDTQYF. The CDR3 bases are TGCGCCAGCATTAGCGGGAGGAGCACAGATACGCAGTATTTT.

V usage is TRBV2 and J usage is TRBJ2-2; a weak D match, TRBD1 (5 bases). This CDR3 is built from 15 residues. V lost 5 bases, J lost 2 bases, and 12 bases lay in between. Looked up from germline, CDR1 is SNHLY and CDR2 is FYNNEI. In nucleotides, the CDR3 is TGTGCCAGCAGTAAAGAAGGGGCCAACACCGGGGAGCTGTTTTTT. Its protein product is CASSKEGANTGELFF.

The CDR3 protein is CASSSYRDWIYEQYF. DNA for the CDR3: TGTGCCAGCAGTAGCTACCGGGACTGGATCTACGAGCAGTACTTC. This rearrangement joins TRBV28 to TRBJ2-7; possible D gene TRBD2, 6 bases. Germline CDR1 and CDR2: MDHEN and SYDVKM. The CDR3 runs to 15 residues. The germline V and J ends were trimmed by 5 bases and 3 bases, with 17 bases remaining between them.

This clone was picked up one time. The chain links TRBV5-5 to TRBJ1-2, with D perhaps TRBD1 (6 bases). This CDR3 has 16 residues. The V end was cut by 1 base, the J end by 4 bases, with 17 bases between. Germline V gene lookup returns CDR1 SGHKS and CDR2 YYEKEE (reference sequence). The CDR3: CASSLSPLGQLYGYTF. In DNA form, the CDR3 reads TGTGCCAGCAGCTTGTCGCCTTTAGGACAGCTCTATGGCTACACCTTC.

V gene TRBV5-4 combines with J gene TRBJ2-3; TRBD1 is a possible D gene (5 bases). The V and J ends lost 3 bases and 11 bases respectively, with 13 bases between them. CDR1 SGHNT and CDR2 YYREEE come from the germline V gene (reference sequence). CDR3 size: 12 residues. The CDR3 DNA reads TGTGCCAGCAGCTCCAGGGATGTCGTGCAGTATTTT. The encoded protein is CASSSRDVVQYF.

The gene calls are TRBV9 and TRBJ1-2; 7 nucleotides align to TRBD1. The CDR3 is 13 amino acids. With V trimmed by 3 bases and J by 7 bases, 6 bases remained unmatched. Germline CDR1 SGDLS, CDR2 YYNGEE. CDR3 sequence reads: CASSERQGSGYTF. The CDR3 bases are TGTGCCAGCAGCGAAAGACAGGGTAGTGGCTACACCTTC.

This rearrangement joins TRBV6-5 to TRBJ1-2, with a tentative D call TRBD1 (6 bases). V lost 6 bases and J 5 bases, leaving 13 bases between the germline ends. The CDR3 loop spans 13 amino acids. Germline V CDR1 and CDR2: MNHEY, SVGAGI. The CDR3 loop reads CASRSRGHYGYTF. Written as DNA, the CDR3 is TGTGCCAGCAGAAGCCGGGGACATTATGGCTACACCTTC.

DNA for the CDR3: TGTGCCAGCAGCTTGGGGGGAGGGCGTCGTTTTAGCAATCAGCCCCAGCATTTT. Amino acids: CASSLGGGRRFSNQPQHF. The rearrangement uses TRBV5-6 and TRBJ1-5; D unclear. V was cut by 0 bases and J by 0 bases, with 16 bases left in between. The germline V gene has CDR1 SGHDT and CDR2 YYEEEE. The CDR3 is 18 residues long. Full variable domain (rest looked up from reference TRBV5-6 and TRBJ1-5): DAGVTQSPTHLIKTRGQQVTLRCSPKSGHDTVSWYQQALGQGPQFIFQYYEEEERQRGNFPDRFSGHQFPNYSSELNVNALLLGDSALYLCASSLGGGRRFSNQPQHFGDGTRLSIL.

On this clone: Sequence at one end of the junction differs from germline and may be a read error. V usage is TRBV3-1 (or the pseudogene TRBV3-2) and J usage is TRBJ1-3; 8 bases agree with TRBD1. The CDR3 spans 15 residues. In germline, CDR1 is LGHDT, CDR2 YNNKEL (reference sequence). The chain's CDR3 is CASSEDRGPGNTIYF. The CDR3 DNA is TGTGCCAGCAGCGAAGACAGGGGACCTGGAAACACCATATATTTT.

This rearrangement joins TRBV27 to TRBJ1-1; D unresolved. The V end was cut by 7 bases, the J end by 4 bases, with 7 bases between. The germline CDR1 and CDR2 sequences are MNHEY and SMNVEV (reference sequence). This CDR3 comprises 11 residues. The CDR3 DNA reads TGTGCCAGCACCCGCGGCACTGAAGCTTTCTTT. It translates to CASTRGTEAFF.

The chain employs TRBV18 and TRBJ1-1; D uncertain. V lost 1 base, J lost 5 bases, and 11 bases lay in between. Germline loops: CDR1 KGHSH, CDR2 LQKENI. This CDR3 spans 14 amino acids. In DNA, the CDR3 is TGTGCCAGCTCACCACGTGTAGGGAGGACTGAAGCTTTCTTT. Translating gives CASSPRVGRTEAFF.

The CDR3 coding sequence is TGTGCCAGCAGCTTAAGCGGTACTCGTGAAAAACTGTTTTTT. Translated: CASSLSGTREKLFF. J is TRBJ1-4 and V is TRBV7-9; D ambiguous. This CDR3 contains 14 residues. Germline CDR1 is SEHNR and CDR2 is FQNEAQ (reference sequence). V was cut by 2 bases and J by 7 bases, with 11 bases left in between.

The CDR3 spells CASSLRQGLYEQYF. CDR3 sequence (DNA): TGTGCCAGCAGTTTAAGACAGGGCCTCTACGAGCAGTACTTC. The chain couples TRBV27 to TRBJ2-7, with 7 positions matching TRBD1. Germline V gives CDR1 MNHEY, CDR2 SMNVEV (reference sequence). The junction had 4 bases not matched to a gene; V was cut back by 2 bases and J by 3 bases. The CDR3 runs 14 residues.

This chain links TRBV5-1 with TRBJ2-5; D call uncertain. The CDR3 runs 16 residues. Trimming took off 0 bases at V and 7 bases at J, with 19 bases between the two ends. The V gene's germline CDR1 is SGHRS and CDR2 YFSETQ. The CDR3 region has the DNA TGCGCCAGCAGCTTGGTTCCGGCTCCCTTAGGCGGGACCCAGTACTTC. Residues: CASSLVPAPLGGTQYF.

The count of this clone is one. The rearrangement links TRBV28 to TRBJ1-2, with TRBD1 identical over 9 bases. The CDR3 is made up of 15 amino acids. CDR1 MDHEN and CDR2 SYDVKM come from the germline V gene. The V segment lost 6 bases and the J segment 2 bases; nucleotides outside the gene matches: 7. The CDR3 region has the DNA TGTGCCAGCAGACCCCCCGGGACAGGGAACTATGGCTACACCTTC. It codes for CASRPPGTGNYGYTF.

The chain is built from TRBV12-3 or TRBV12-4 and TRBJ2-1; TRBD1 might be the D (5 bases). The V end was cut by 3 bases, the J end by 5 bases, with 8 bases between. This CDR3 contains 13 residues. CDR3 sequence: CASSLDMNNEQFF. DNA for the CDR3: TGTGCCAGCAGTTTGGACATGAACAATGAGCAGTTCTTC.

The chain has TRBV12-3 or TRBV12-4 and TRBJ1-2, with D maybe TRBD1 (5 bases). The length of the CDR3 is 13 residues. Trimming cost V 7 bases and J 5 bases, with 14 bases left between them. The CDR3 protein is CASTSTGGYGYTF. For the CDR3, the DNA is TGTGCCAGCACTTCTACGGGGGGATATGGCTACACCTTC.

The chain couples TRBV28 to TRBJ1-2, with 7 bases identical to TRBD1. The CDR3 totals 16 residues. V trimming: 7 bases; J trimming: 4 bases; junction bases outside the gene matches: 15. Germline lookup yields CDR1 MDHEN and CDR2 SYDVKM. The CDR3 DNA is TGTGCCAGCATCAAACCCACAGGGGCGCCTTTCTATGGCTACACCTTC. Its translation is CASIKPTGAPFYGYTF.

The V and J genes are TRBV9 and TRBJ2-2; 10 nucleotides line up with TRBD2. Germline V gives CDR1 SGDLS, CDR2 YYNGEE. The ends lost 3 bases at V and 5 bases at J; junction bases unmatched: 4. The CDR3 has 15 residues. In DNA, the CDR3 is TGTGCCAGCAGCGAAGCGGGAGGGTGGACCGGGGAGCTGTTTTTT. Translation: CASSEAGGWTGELFF.

This sequence joins TRBV7-2 and TRBJ1-5; tentatively, D is TRBD1 (5 bases). This CDR3 region has 14 residues. V lost 2 bases and J 8 bases, leaving 13 bases between the germline ends. Germline V CDR1 and CDR2: SGHTA, FQGNSA. For the CDR3, the DNA is TGTGCCAGCAGCTTACTTGGGGGGGTTGAGCCCCAGCATTTT. Protein: CASSLLGGVEPQHF.